Presented here are 16 T cell receptor beta chains from one specimen sequenced in a study of cytomegalovirus exposure and HLA in healthy donors. PCR primers comprised 60 Vbeta and 13 Jbeta primers. The assay was immunoSEQ multiplex PCR, and TCRdb's table has in-frame clones only and misses some. The top ten hold roughly 9.3% of the sample, which has about 120,000 clones, 75% to 85% seen once. Sequencing was carried out using PBMCs. The source of these receptors is a woman aged 45-60 years in good health and CMV-seropositive.

The chain recombines TRBV30 with TRBJ1-2; 7 bases are shared with TRBD1. This CDR3 has 13 residues. Looked up from germline, CDR1 is GTSNPN and CDR2 is SVGIG (reference sequence). V was clipped by 3 bases and J by 8 bases; unmatched bases: 9. CDR3 amino acids: CAWSPTGKTGYTF. The CDR3 bases are TGTGCCTGGAGCCCGACAGGGAAGACGGGCTACACCTTC.

The chain is built from TRBV4-1 and TRBJ1-1; D possibly corresponds to TRBD1 (5 bases). This CDR3 comprises 15 residues. V was clipped by 0 bases and J by 2 bases, with 10 bases between them. Per germline, CDR1 MGHRA and CDR2 YSYEKL. The CDR3 sequence: CASSQEPGQNTEAFF. The CDR3 DNA follows: TGCGCCAGCAGCCAAGAGCCTGGACAAAACACTGAAGCTTTCTTT.

The CDR3 sequence: CASSSDSSATYEQYF. CDR3 DNA: TGTGCCAGCAGCAGCGATTCGTCTGCCACCTACGAGCAGTACTTC. The chain employs TRBV5-4 and TRBJ2-7, with D unresolved. The V gene lost 4 bases and the J gene lost 2 bases, with 16 bases spanning the gap. The germline CDR1 and CDR2 sequences are SGHNT and YYREEE (reference sequence). The CDR3 covers 15 residues.

This clone was recorded a few times. The rearrangement joins TRBV7-8 to TRBJ2-3, with 7 bases identical to TRBD1. V shed 6 bases, J shed 5 bases, and the junction held 5 bases outside the gene matches. The CDR3 consists of 13 residues. Germline CDR1 SGHVS, CDR2 FQNEAQ. The CDR3 DNA sequence: TGTGCCAGCAGTTTCCAGGGGGAAGATACGCAGTATTTT. It codes for CASSFQGEDTQYF.

This chain connects TRBV27 to TRBJ2-7, with 7 nucleotides matching TRBD1. V lost 6 bases to trimming and J lost 7 bases; unmatched junction nucleotides: 15. CDR1 is MNHEY and CDR2 is SMNVEV in the germline V gene (reference sequence). CDR3 length equals 15 residues. The CDR3 is CASSPKGQLPLEQYF. The DNA for the CDR3 is TGTGCCAGCAGCCCTAAGGGACAGCTTCCTTTAGAGCAGTACTTC.

J is TRBJ2-7 and V is TRBV6-6; 8 positions match TRBD1. The CDR3 extends over 14 amino acids. V was clipped by 5 bases and J by 3 bases; unmatched bases: 6. Germline CDR1 is MNHNY and CDR2 is SVGAGI (reference sequence). Here the CDR3 DNA reads TGTGCCAGCAGTCCAGGGGGCATGGGCTACGAGCAGTACTTC. Its translation: CASSPGGMGYEQYF.

The chain links TRBV9 to TRBJ2-7; D is perhaps TRBD1 (5 bases). V was trimmed by 0 bases and J by 4 bases, leaving 5 bases between them. CDR3 size: 12 residues. Per the germline V gene, CDR1 is SGDLS and CDR2 is YYNGEE. The CDR3 nucleotides read TGTGCCAGCAGCGTAGAGGGGTACGAGCAGTACTTC. It translates to CASSVEGYEQYF.

This clone was observed a few times. The gene calls are TRBV6-6 and TRBJ1-1, with no clear D. Germline CDR1 MNHNY, CDR2 SVGAGI (reference sequence). V lost 4 bases, J lost 0 bases, and 15 bases lay in between. The length of the CDR3 is 16 residues. CDR3 protein: CASSWGGEGMNTEAFF. The CDR3 DNA reads TGTGCCAGCAGTTGGGGTGGGGAGGGTATGAACACTGAAGCTTTCTTT.

This sequence joins TRBV11-2 and TRBJ1-1; 8 nucleotides line up with TRBD1. CDR3 length equals 13 residues. Trimming took 6 bases from V and 5 from J; bases not matched to a gene: 5. From germline, CDR1 is SGHAT and CDR2 FQNNGV. CDR3 nucleotide sequence: TGTGCCAGCAGATACACAGGGGGTACTGAAGCTTTCTTT. Protein: CASRYTGGTEAFF.

The rearrangement joins TRBV27 to TRBJ1-1; tentative D call: TRBD1 (5 bases). There are 14 residues in the CDR3. Germline lookup yields CDR1 MNHEY and CDR2 SMNVEV (reference sequence). V dropped 3 bases and J dropped 2 bases, with 10 bases sitting between them. Here the CDR3 reads CASSLQGRNTEAFF. The CDR3 DNA follows: TGTGCCAGCAGTTTGCAGGGTCGAAACACTGAAGCTTTCTTT.

J is TRBJ2-7 and V is TRBV5-1; a weak D match, TRBD2 (6 bases). Deletions cut 8 bases from V and 3 bases from J, with 45 bases between. CDR1 SGHRS and CDR2 YFSETQ come from the germline V gene. This CDR3 comprises 23 residues. CDR3 sequence reads: CARPPEDVGPLARRVQRCYEQYF. CDR3 in DNA: TGCGCCAGACCCCCCGAGGATGTAGGCCCCTTGGCGCGGAGGGTCCAACGTTGCTACGAGCAGTACTTC.

This chain connects TRBV9 to TRBJ2-7; a weak D match, TRBD2 (7 bases). The CDR3 extends over 16 amino acids. V was trimmed by 0 bases and J by 4 bases, leaving 17 bases between them. CDR1 and CDR2 from the germline V gene are SGDLS and YYNGEE. The CDR3 loop is CASSVAPTRGAYEQYF. The CDR3 DNA reads TGTGCCAGCAGCGTAGCGCCGACCCGGGGGGCTTACGAGCAGTACTTC.

V usage is TRBV21-1 and J usage is TRBJ2-2; the DNA was not used to check the table's D call, TRBD2. TRBV21-1 counts as a pseudogene. This CDR3 has 19 amino acids. The CDR3 DNA reads as TGTGCCAGCAGCAACAAAAAGGGGGGACTAGCGGGAGATACCGGGGAGCTGTTTTTT. Its protein product is CASSNKKGGLAGDTGELFF.

J is TRBJ2-7 and V is TRBV6-6; D is uncertain. V was clipped by 5 bases and J by 3 bases, with 11 bases between them. The CDR3 sequence is 13 residues long. Germline loops: CDR1 MNHNY, CDR2 SVGAGI (reference sequence). The CDR3 DNA follows: TGTGCCAGCAGTATTAACATGTACTACGAGCAGTACTTC. This gives the protein CASSINMYYEQYF.

The chain uses TRBV7-2 and TRBJ2-5; D is perhaps TRBD1 (6 bases). The V end lost 1 base, the J end lost 4 bases, and 13 bases lay between the germline ends. Germline CDR1 and CDR2: SGHTA and FQGNSA. This CDR3 is built from 15 residues. The CDR3 DNA sequence: TGTGCCAGCAGCTTAGTAGGGGGACGGGGAGAGACCCAGTACTTC. As protein: CASSLVGGRGETQYF.

This clone was detected a few times. The CDR3 sequence is CASSTTVIPEAFF. The CDR3 DNA sequence: TGTGCCAGCAGCACGACAGTGATCCCTGAAGCTTTCTTT. The genes are TRBV7-9 and TRBJ1-1; tentatively, D is TRBD1 (5 bases). The CDR3 is 13 residues long. The V gene lost 5 bases and the J gene lost 6 bases, with 13 bases spanning the gap. Germline V lookup: CDR1 SEHNR, CDR2 FQNEAQ (reference sequence).